This T cell receptor (beta chain) is drawn from a study of OX40 agonist ivuxolimab in advanced cancers. Study overall: Head and neck, renal cell, melanoma or hepatocellular carcinoma were the cancers that dose-escalation patients had. Three partial responders included one hepatocellular carcinoma patient and two cutaneous melanoma patients.

Findings and caveats of the study: Dosing at 0.1 to 3.0 mg/kg was accompanied by clonal expansion of CD4+ and CD8+ blood T cells by week 6.

Sequencing was performed with immunoSEQ multiplex PCR; in TCRdb, only in-frame clones are kept and a portion is missing. The sample records about 55,000 clones, 88% being singletons. As to this clone: Its antigen is not identified.

This CDR3 comprises 15 residues. Per the germline V gene, CDR1 is SGHTA and CDR2 is FQGNSA. V dropped 3 bases and J dropped 6; count of bases not matched to a gene: 10. This chain joins TRBV7-2 and TRBJ2-7; 8 nucleotides line up with TRBD2. The material sequenced was CD4+ or CD8+ T cells sorted from blood, taken in a trial of the OX40 agonist ivuxolimab. The origin of this receptor is an adult with an advanced solid tumor such as melanoma, head and neck, liver or kidney cancer. CDR3 DNA: TGTGCCAGCAGCTTGGTGGCGGGAGGAGGTAGCGAGCAGTACTTC. It yields the protein CASSLVAGGGSEQYF.